The clone carrying this T cell receptor beta chain has just one count. The antigen remains undetermined. MiXCR was run by TCRdb on the 5' RACE reads, yielding one entry per CDR3 protein. This table has more than 650,000 distinct CDR3 sequences, around 6% appearing once. The data originate from a study of identical twins. Study observations and caveats: Invariant populations such as MAIT and iNKT cells could partly muddle zero-insertion analyses. The study found weaker excess twin sharing in beta out-of-frame sequences. With abundant cord blood beta clonotypes, insertions were fewer; memory repertoires showed no such pattern. Within twin pairs, the out-of-frame alpha sequences they shared showed excess low generation probability.

V was pared by 6 bases and J by 9 bases, with 27 bases between. The CDR3 is made up of 18 amino acids. The germline V gene has CDR1 SGHAT and CDR2 FQDESV (reference sequence). Sequencing was performed on naive T cells sorted from blood. The chain links TRBV11-1 to TRBJ1-6; maybe TRBD1 (5 bases). This clonotype originated in a man aged 18 to 29 in good health. The CDR3 here is CASRKLFGGPEEVSPLHF. CDR3 nucleotides: TGTGCCAGCAGAAAACTTTTCGGGGGACCCGAGGAGGTTTCACCCCTCCACTTT.